Below, 17 T cell receptor beta chains from the same sample are listed, as sequenced in a study of CD8+ T cells in alopecia areata. The sequencing template was cDNA reverse transcribed from extracted RNA. Only in-frame clones appear in the TCRdb table, and some are missing; sequencing was by immunoSEQ multiplex PCR. Counted here are 150,000 to 200,000 clones, 60% occurring once; the ten biggest clones make up 0.85% to 1.3%. Treatment of the sample: oral pan-JAK inhibitor, 5-10 mg twice daily. Specimen: CD4+ T cells sorted from blood, collected at week 24, from a patient treated with tofacitinib. Receptors originate from a human donor with alopecia areata.

This clone has a handful of counts. This chain joins TRBV5-1 and TRBJ2-5, with 7 bases fitting TRBD1. J lost 4 bases, V lost 0 bases, and 6 bases had no gene match. Germline lookup yields CDR1 SGHRS and CDR2 YFSETQ. There are 15 residues in the CDR3. The CDR3 sequence is CASSLVGGSGETQYF. The CDR3 DNA follows: TGCGCCAGCAGCTTGGTAGGGGGCTCCGGAGAGACCCAGTACTTC.

This rearrangement joins TRBV29-1 to TRBJ2-5; no reliable D call. The CDR3 totals 10 residues. Germline CDR1 is SQVTM and CDR2 is ANQGSEA. Trimming cost V 7 bases and J 0 bases, with 3 bases left between them. The CDR3 bases are TGCAGCGCCAACCAAGAGACCCAGTACTTC. This sequence encodes CSANQETQYF.

This clone showed up just a few times. This chain uses TRBV29-1 with TRBJ2-7; 9 bases fit TRBD1. The CDR3 contains 14 residues. Germline V gene data show CDR1 as SQVTM and CDR2 as ANQGSEA. V shed 6 bases and J 3 bases; nucleotides not matched to a gene: 9. For the CDR3, the DNA is TGCAGCGTCCGTTCGGGGACAGGGAACTACGAGCAGTACTTC. Translation: CSVRSGTGNYEQYF.

The chain uses TRBV7-2 and TRBJ2-1; the D gene could be TRBD1 or TRBD2 (5 bases each). This CDR3 is built from 14 residues. Trimming stripped 3 bases from V and 7 bases from J, with 13 bases between. Germline values: CDR1 SGHTA, CDR2 FQGNSA. CDR3 region: CASSLNGAGNEQFF. CDR3 sequence (DNA): TGTGCCAGCAGCTTGAACGGGGCAGGGAATGAGCAGTTCTTC. The full variable domain, completed using reference TRBV7-2 and TRBJ2-1, is GAGVSQSPSNKVTEKGKDVELRCDPISGHTALYWYRQSLGQGLEFLIYFQGNSAPDKSGLPSDRFSAERTGGSVSTLTIQRTQQEDSAVYLCASSLNGAGNEQFFGPGTRLTVL.

J is TRBJ2-3 and V is TRBV4-2; D gene uncertain. The ends were cut back, 0 bases at V and 6 bases at J, with 10 bases in the middle. Germline V gives CDR1 LGHNA, CDR2 YNFKEQ. The CDR3 totals 14 residues. The CDR3: CASSQDTPADTQYF. In DNA, the CDR3 is TGTGCCAGCAGCCAAGATACCCCCGCGGATACGCAGTATTTT.

The gene calls are TRBV4-3 and TRBJ1-2; D not resolved. The CDR3 length is 14 residues. V was trimmed by 4 bases and J by 0 bases, leaving 9 bases between them. CDR1 and CDR2 from the germline V gene are LGHNA and YSLEER. The CDR3 spells CASSRTLTNYGYTF. In DNA form, the CDR3 reads TGCGCCAGCAGCCGAACACTAACTAACTATGGCTACACCTTC.

This clone was observed a few times. CDR3 bases: TGCGCCAGCAGCCAACGGGACACTGAAGCTTTCTTT. Translating it yields CASSQRDTEAFF. The chain links TRBV4-1 to TRBJ1-1; D not resolved. This CDR3 has 12 residues. CDR1 and CDR2 (germline): MGHRA, YSYEKL. Trimming shortened V by 2 bases and J by 3 bases, and 4 bases separated the two germline ends.

V is TRBV7-3 and J is TRBJ2-1, with D uncertain. The CDR3 has 13 residues. CDR1 and CDR2 (germline): SGHTA, FQGTGA. V was shortened by 8 bases and J by 3 bases, with 11 bases between the two germline ends. This CDR3 reads CASGRDNYNEQFF. In nucleotides, the CDR3 is TGTGCCAGCGGCCGCGACAACTACAATGAGCAGTTCTTC.

V is TRBV30 and J is TRBJ2-5; unclear D gene. The germline V gene has CDR1 GTSNPN and CDR2 SVGIG (reference sequence). V lost 1 base to trimming and J lost 5 bases, with 17 bases between them. The CDR3 consists of 15 residues. The CDR3 sequence is CAWSAHLALGETQYF. CDR3 bases: TGTGCCTGGAGTGCACACCTGGCCCTTGGGGAGACCCAGTACTTC. Supplemented by reference TRBV30 and TRBJ2-5, the full variable domain reads SQTIHQWPATLVQPVGSPLSLECTVEGTSNPNLYWYRQAAGRGLQLLFYSVGIGQISSEVPQNLSASRPQDRQFILSSKKLLLSDSGFYLCAWSAHLALGETQYFGPGTRLLVL.

CDR3 protein: CASSDQDRVFPGELFF. The CDR3 DNA is TGTGCCAGCAGTGATCAGGACCGAGTTTTCCCCGGGGAGCTGTTTTTT. The J gene is TRBJ2-2, the V gene TRBV6-1; no reliable D call. The CDR3 runs to 16 residues. V lost 3 bases and J lost 6, with 17 bases in between. The germline V gene has CDR1 MNHNS and CDR2 SASEGT.

The chain combines TRBV6-5 with TRBJ2-7; D unclear. CDR3 size: 15 residues. Germline CDR1 and CDR2: MNHEY and SVGAGI. Deletions cut 2 bases from V and 0 bases from J, with 11 bases between. CDR3: CASSYTTVSSYEQYF. The CDR3 bases are TGTGCCAGCAGTTACACTACAGTGAGCTCCTACGAGCAGTACTTC.

In this sample, this clone turned up a few times. The chain carries TRBV19 and TRBJ1-1, with D tentatively TRBD1 (5 bases). The germline V gene encodes CDR1 LNHDA and CDR2 SQIVND (reference sequence). The CDR3 totals 12 residues. V shed 6 bases and J shed 4 bases, with 9 bases lying between them. Here the CDR3 reads CASRRGTTEAFF. The DNA of the CDR3 is TGTGCCAGTAGGAGGGGCACCACTGAAGCTTTCTTT.

The chain links TRBV29-1 to TRBJ2-2; perhaps TRBD2 as D (6 bases). This CDR3 spans 15 amino acids. The ends were cut back, 0 bases at V and 9 bases at J, with 17 bases in the middle. Germline V CDR1 and CDR2: SQVTM, ANQGSEA. CDR3 coding DNA: TGCAGCGTTGAAGACGGGGGTATCGGAACCAGGGAGCTGTTTTTT. Its translation: CSVEDGGIGTRELFF.

The chain employs TRBV6-1 and TRBJ1-2, with 12 bases identical to TRBD1. J gave up 7 bases and V 2 bases, and 5 bases lay outside the gene matches. CDR1 MNHNS and CDR2 SASEGT come from the germline V gene. CDR3 size: 15 residues. In nucleotides, the CDR3 is TGTGCCAGCAGTGAACACCGGGACAGGGGGCTTGGCTACACCTTC. Protein sequence: CASSEHRDRGLGYTF.

Only a few counts were recorded for this clone. V and J are TRBV29-1 and TRBJ1-2; TRBD1 is a possible D gene (6 bases). Trimming cost V 4 bases and J 3 bases, with 15 bases left between them. Germline V CDR1 and CDR2: SQVTM, ANQGSEA. The CDR3 is made up of 14 amino acids. The chain's CDR3 is CSVGDGRGDYGYTF. In nucleotides, the CDR3 is TGCAGCGTTGGGGACGGCAGGGGAGACTATGGCTACACCTTC.

The genes are TRBV15 and TRBJ1-2; D unclear. The CDR3 is 14 amino acids. Germline lookup yields CDR1 LNHNV and CDR2 YYDKDF (reference sequence). V was pared by 2 bases and J by 4 bases, with 11 bases between. CDR3 sequence reads: CATSRLGSGYGYTF. CDR3 sequence (DNA): TGTGCCACCAGCAGACTCGGGTCGGGCTATGGCTACACCTTC.

V usage is TRBV30 and J usage is TRBJ1-2; D possibly corresponds to TRBD1 (6 bases). The V gene's germline CDR1 is GTSNPN and CDR2 SVGIG (reference sequence). The CDR3 is 13 amino acids. Trimming left V 2 bases short and J 8 bases short, with 15 bases between. The CDR3 region has the DNA TGTGCCTGGAGTCCTCAGGGGTTGGGAGGCTACACCTTC. As protein: CAWSPQGLGGYTF.